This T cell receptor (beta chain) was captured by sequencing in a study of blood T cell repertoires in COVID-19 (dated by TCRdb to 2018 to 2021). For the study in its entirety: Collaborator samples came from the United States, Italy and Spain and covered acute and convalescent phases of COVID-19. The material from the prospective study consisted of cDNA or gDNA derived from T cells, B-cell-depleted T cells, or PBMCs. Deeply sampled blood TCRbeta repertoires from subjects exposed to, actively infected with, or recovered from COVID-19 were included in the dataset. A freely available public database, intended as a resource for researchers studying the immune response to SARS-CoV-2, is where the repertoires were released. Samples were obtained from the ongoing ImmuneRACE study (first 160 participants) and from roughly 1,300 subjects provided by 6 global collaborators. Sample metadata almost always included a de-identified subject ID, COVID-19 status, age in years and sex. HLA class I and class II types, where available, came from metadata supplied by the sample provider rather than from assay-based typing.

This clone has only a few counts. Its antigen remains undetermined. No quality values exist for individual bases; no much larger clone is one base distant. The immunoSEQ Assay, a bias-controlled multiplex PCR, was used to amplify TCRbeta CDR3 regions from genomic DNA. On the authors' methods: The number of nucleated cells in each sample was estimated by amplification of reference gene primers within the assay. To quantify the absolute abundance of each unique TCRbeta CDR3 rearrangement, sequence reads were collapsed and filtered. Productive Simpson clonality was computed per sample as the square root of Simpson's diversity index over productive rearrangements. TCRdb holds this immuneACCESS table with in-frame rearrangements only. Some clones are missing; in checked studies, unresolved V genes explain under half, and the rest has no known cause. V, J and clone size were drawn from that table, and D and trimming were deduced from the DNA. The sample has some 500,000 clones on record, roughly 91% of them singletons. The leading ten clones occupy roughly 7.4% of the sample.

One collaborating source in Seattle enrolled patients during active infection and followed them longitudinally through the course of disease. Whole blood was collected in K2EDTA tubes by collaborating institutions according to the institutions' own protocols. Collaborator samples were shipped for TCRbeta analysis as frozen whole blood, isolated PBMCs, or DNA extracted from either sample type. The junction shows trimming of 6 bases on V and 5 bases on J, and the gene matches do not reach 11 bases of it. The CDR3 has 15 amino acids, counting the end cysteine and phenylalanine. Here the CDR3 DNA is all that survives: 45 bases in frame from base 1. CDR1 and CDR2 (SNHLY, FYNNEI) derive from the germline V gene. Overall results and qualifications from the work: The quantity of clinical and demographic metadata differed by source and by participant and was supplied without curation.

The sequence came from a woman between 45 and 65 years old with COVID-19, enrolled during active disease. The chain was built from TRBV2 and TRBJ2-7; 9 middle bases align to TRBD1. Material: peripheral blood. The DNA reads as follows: TGTGCCAGCAGCCCAACAGGGGGCTATGGGAACGAGCAGTACTTC. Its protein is CASSPTGGYGNEQYF. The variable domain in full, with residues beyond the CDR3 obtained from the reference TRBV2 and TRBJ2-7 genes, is EPEVTQTPSHQVTQMGQEVILRCVPISNHLYFYWYRQILGQKVEFLVSFYNNEISEKSEIFDDQFSVERPDGSNFTLKIRSTKLEDSAMYFCASSPTGGYGNEQYFGPGTRLTVT.